The 4 T cell receptor beta chains reported below all come from one sample, sequenced in a study of shared clonotypes between healthy human individuals (dated by TCRdb to about 2020). Libraries were made using the immunoSEQ multiplex PCR assay. What TCRdb holds here is the immuneACCESS table cut down to in-frame rearrangements. Part of the clones is not present; checked against another copy, under half of the missing clones reflect an unresolved V gene, and the others are unexplained. The sample table records more than 2 million clones; 80% to 95% of these occur just once. Of the sample, more than 1.5% falls within the top ten clones. CD8 naive samples were obtained by positive selection for CCR7 among CD45RO-negative cells, yielding a CD45RA+CCR7+ population from which TemRA cells were excluded. Sequencing was done on a sample of naive CD8+ T cells from PBMCs. This specimen's cell subset or site label, per the study, means: CD45RA+CCR7+. All receptors come from a man aged 18 to 29 in good health. Some clones in this sample may be carry-over from other donors' samples.

CDR3 coding DNA: TGTGCCAGCAGTTGGGGGACCCGGGCCACTGAAGCTTTCTTT. This encodes CASSWGTRATEAFF. V gene TRBV27 combines with J gene TRBJ1-1; possibly TRBD1 for D (5 bases). V was pared by 4 bases and J by 4 bases, with 13 bases between. Germline V lookup: CDR1 MNHEY, CDR2 SMNVEV (reference sequence). The CDR3 has 14 residues.

The chain recombines TRBV19 with TRBJ2-7; D unresolved. The ends were cut back, 5 bases at V and 3 bases at J, with 11 bases in the middle. The CDR3 runs 13 residues. Germline assignment: CDR1 LNHDA and CDR2 SQIVND (reference sequence). CDR3 region: CASSPDVSYEQYF. The CDR3, as DNA: TGTGCCAGTAGTCCAGACGTCAGCTACGAGCAGTACTTC.

This chain uses TRBV5-1 with TRBJ2-7; 9 bases match TRBD1. Germline V gene data show CDR1 as SGHRS and CDR2 as YFSETQ. This CDR3 region has 15 residues. Trimming at V came to 0 bases and at J to 3 bases, leaving 4 bases not matched to a gene. The CDR3 loop is CASSLDVGQGYEQYF. For the CDR3, the DNA is TGCGCCAGCAGCTTGGACGTGGGACAGGGCTACGAGCAGTACTTC.

This sequence joins TRBV28 and TRBJ2-7; the D gene is possibly TRBD2 (6 bases). V was shortened by 8 bases and J by 4 bases, with 15 bases between the two germline ends. This CDR3 is 13 amino acids long. Germline lookup yields CDR1 MDHEN and CDR2 SYDVKM. The CDR3 region is CASSRGAGYEQYF. The DNA of the CDR3 is TGTGCCAGCTCCCGCGGGGCGGGTTACGAGCAGTACTTC.